Described below is a single T cell receptor beta chain sequence and its context. As yet, its antigen is unknown. During the collection period, no donor immune events like infections were recorded. This sample is part of a study of identifying expanded T cells in peripheral blood. Points from the study as a whole: Differentially abundant clones: about 1.1 between replicates, approximately 16 at around 2 weeks, 19 at four. Variance in clone template counts between two-week samples significantly increased with total template count across all healthy donors.

TCRdb's table, derived via immunoSEQ multiplex PCR, lists solely in-frame clones and lacks some. Among around 56,000 clones listed, around 81% were seen once. The V gene's germline CDR1 is SGHTA and CDR2 FQGNSA. This CDR3 comprises 14 residues. V gave up 7 bases and J gave up 9 bases, with 18 bases separating them. This TCR derives from a person aged 18-70 years in good health. The chain combines TRBV7-2 with TRBJ2-2; D call uncertain. Source material: blood. The CDR3 bases are TGTGCCAGCACCCCATTCGTGAGTCCCCGGGAGCTGTTTTTT. Its protein product is CASTPFVSPRELFF.